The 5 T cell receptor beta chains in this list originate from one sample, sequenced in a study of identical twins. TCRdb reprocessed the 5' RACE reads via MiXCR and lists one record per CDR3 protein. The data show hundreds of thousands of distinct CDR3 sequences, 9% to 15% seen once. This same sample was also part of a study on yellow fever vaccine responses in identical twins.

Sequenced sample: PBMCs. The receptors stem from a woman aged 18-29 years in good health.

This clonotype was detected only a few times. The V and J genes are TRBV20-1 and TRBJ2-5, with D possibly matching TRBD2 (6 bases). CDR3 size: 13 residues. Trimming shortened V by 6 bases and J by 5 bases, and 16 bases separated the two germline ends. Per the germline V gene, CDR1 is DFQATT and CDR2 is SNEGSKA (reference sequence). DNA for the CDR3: TGCAGTGCCATAGGACTACCCCTTGAGACCCAGTACTTC. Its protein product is CSAIGLPLETQYF.

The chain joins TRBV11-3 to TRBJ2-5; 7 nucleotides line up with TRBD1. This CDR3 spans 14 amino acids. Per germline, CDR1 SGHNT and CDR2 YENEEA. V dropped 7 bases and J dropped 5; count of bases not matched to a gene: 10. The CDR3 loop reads CASTTGAPGETQYF. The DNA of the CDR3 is TGTGCCAGCACAACAGGGGCGCCAGGGGAGACCCAGTACTTC.

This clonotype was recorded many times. The DNA for the CDR3 is TGTGCCAGCAGTTTTCAGAGCTCTGGAAACACCATATATTTT. Translating it yields CASSFQSSGNTIYF. This rearrangement joins TRBV12-3 or TRBV12-4 to TRBJ1-3, with D uncertain. The V and J ends lost 3 bases and 0 bases respectively, with 6 bases between them. There are 14 residues in the CDR3.

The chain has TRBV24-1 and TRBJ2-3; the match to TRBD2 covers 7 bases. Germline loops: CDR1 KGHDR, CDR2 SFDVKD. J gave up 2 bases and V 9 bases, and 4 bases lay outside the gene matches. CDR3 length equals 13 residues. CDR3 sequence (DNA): TGTGCCACCGGGAGCGGGGTCACAGATACGCAGTATTTT. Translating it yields CATGSGVTDTQYF.

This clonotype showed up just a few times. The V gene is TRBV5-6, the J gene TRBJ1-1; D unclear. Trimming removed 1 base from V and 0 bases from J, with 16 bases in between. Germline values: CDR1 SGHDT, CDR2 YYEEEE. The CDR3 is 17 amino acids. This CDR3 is CASSLYSQDYLNTEAFF. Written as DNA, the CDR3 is TGTGCCAGCAGCTTGTACAGTCAAGACTACCTGAACACTGAAGCTTTCTTT.